What follows are 23 T cell receptor beta chains derived from one specimen sequenced in a study of human T cells and chemical hapten exposure. Time point reported: pre-sensitization, week 0. The sample's treatment: therapeutic diphenylcyclopropenone sensitization with weekly scalp DPC. Unfractionated whole blood served as the source for total RNA extraction. TCRdb reprocessed the RACE reads with MiXCR, giving one entry per CDR3 protein. The data hold fewer than 45,000 distinct CDR3 sequences, with 12% observed a single time. This sample comprised whole blood, obtained in connection with sensitization to the hapten diphenylcyclopropenone (DPC). The receptors stem from a woman in her thirties or forties with alopecia areata. Some clones in this sample may be carry-over from other donors' samples.

This clonotype was counted a few times. One end of the junction is discordant with germline, which a read error may explain. The chain combines TRBV20-1 with TRBJ2-7; D may correspond to TRBD1 or TRBD2 (5 bases each). Per germline, CDR1 DFQATT and CDR2 SNEGSKA (reference sequence). The length of the CDR3 is 10 residues. The CDR3 DNA is TGCAGTGCTAGCCCCCCGGGACCCATATTC. This encodes CSASPPGPIF.

The chain carries TRBV20-1 and TRBJ2-5; no clear D gene. The CDR3 runs to 13 residues. V lost 5 bases and J lost 5, with 15 bases in between. The germline gives CDR1 DFQATT, CDR2 SNEGSKA (reference sequence). The CDR3 protein is CSAPGRIGETQYF. As DNA, the CDR3 is TGCAGTGCTCCCGGCCGGATTGGGGAGACCCAGTACTTC.

The rearrangement uses TRBV7-9 and TRBJ2-3; tentatively, D is TRBD1 or TRBD2 (5 bases each). Germline CDR1 SEHNR, CDR2 FQNEAQ (reference sequence). Trimming cost V 5 bases and J 4 bases, with 13 bases left between them. The CDR3 contains 14 residues. Here the CDR3 reads CASSPGPDADTQYF. CDR3 bases: TGTGCCAGCAGCCCGGGACCTGATGCAGATACGCAGTATTTT.

This clonotype was seen repeatedly, ten times or more. The V gene is TRBV28, the J gene TRBJ2-6, with 8 bases matching TRBD1. J was trimmed by 4 bases and V by 8 bases; bases with no gene match: 7. Germline V CDR1 and CDR2: MDHEN, SYDVKM. The CDR3 contains 15 residues. Here the CDR3 DNA reads TGTGCCAGCTCACCGGACAGGGCCGGGGCCAACGTCCTGACTTTC. Its translation is CASSPDRAGANVLTF.

This rearrangement joins TRBV2 to TRBJ2-2; 8 bases agree with TRBD2. Germline values: CDR1 SNHLY, CDR2 FYNNEI. The CDR3 sequence is 15 residues long. The V gene end was trimmed by 4 bases and the J gene end by 4 bases; junction bases not matched to a gene: 5. The CDR3 nucleotides are TGTGCCAGCAGTGTAAGCGGGAGACGCACCGGGGAGCTGTTTTTT. This encodes CASSVSGRRTGELFF.

This clonotype was counted at least ten times. The chain combines TRBV27 with TRBJ2-5; D ambiguous. The V end lost 3 bases, the J end lost 4 bases, and 9 bases lay between the germline ends. This CDR3 spans 13 amino acids. The germline gives CDR1 MNHEY, CDR2 SMNVEV (reference sequence). CDR3 bases: TGTGCCAGCAGTTTGGGCAGGAGAGAGACCCAGTACTTC. This translates into CASSLGRRETQYF.

The chain carries TRBV28 and TRBJ2-7, with 7 bases aligning to TRBD1. The CDR3 totals 14 residues. V was pared by 6 bases and J by 4 bases, with 9 bases of the junction left unmatched. Germline values: CDR1 MDHEN, CDR2 SYDVKM. The CDR3 nucleotides are TGTGCCAGCAGCCCCTCCGGACAGGTTTACGAGCAGTACTTC. This sequence encodes CASSPSGQVYEQYF.

This clonotype was picked up a small number of times. This sequence joins TRBV3-1 and TRBJ2-5, with 7 positions matching TRBD1. With V trimmed by 1 base and J by 7 bases, 9 bases remained unmatched. CDR1 is LGHDT, CDR2 YNNKEL, per germline (reference sequence). This CDR3 spans 15 amino acids. This CDR3 is CASSQGTGPSGTQYF. The CDR3 DNA reads as TGTGCCAGCAGCCAAGGGACAGGTCCTAGTGGGACCCAGTACTTC.

This clonotype was seen only a few times. The J gene is TRBJ2-6, the V gene TRBV7-3, with TRBD1 as a possible D gene (6 bases). This CDR3 comprises 16 residues. The germline gives CDR1 SGHTA, CDR2 FQGTGA. Trimming removed 4 bases at V and 7 bases at J, with 17 bases between. In DNA form, the CDR3 reads TGTGCCAGCAGCTCAATTGGACAGTTCGGAGCCAACGTCCTGACTTTC. Amino acids: CASSSIGQFGANVLTF.

A few counts support this clonotype. V is TRBV7-2 and J is TRBJ2-4; D is undetermined. Germline lookup yields CDR1 SGHTA and CDR2 FQGNSA. The CDR3 sequence is 16 residues long. With 1 base removed from V and 7 bases from J, the gap between germline ends came to 17 bases. CDR3 protein: CASSLGGVLVGNIQYF. CDR3 sequence (DNA): TGTGCCAGCAGCTTAGGAGGAGTATTGGTGGGCAACATTCAGTACTTC.

There are many counts of this clonotype. The V and J genes are TRBV28 and TRBJ2-2; TRBD2 is a possible D gene (5 bases). Trimming removed 6 bases from V and 1 base from J, with 12 bases in between. Germline V gene sequence: CDR1 MDHEN, CDR2 SYDVKM. CDR3 length: 15 amino acids. CDR3 region: CASRRTDLNTGELFF. CDR3 DNA sequence: TGTGCCAGCAGGAGGACGGACTTGAACACCGGGGAGCTGTTTTTT.

In its sample, this clonotype was seen many times. This chain uses TRBV28 with TRBJ2-7, with D uncertain. Trimming left V 2 bases short and J 6 bases short, with 14 bases between. The CDR3 has 14 amino acids. CDR1 is MDHEN, CDR2 SYDVKM, per germline. The CDR3 DNA is TGTGCCAGCAGTTTACCCTTAAGCCCCTTCGAGCAGTACTTC. This sequence encodes CASSLPLSPFEQYF.

This clonotype appeared a few times. This chain joins TRBV5-1 and TRBJ2-7; D remains unclear. Deletions cut 0 bases from V and 5 bases from J, with 15 bases between. Germline V lookup: CDR1 SGHRS, CDR2 YFSETQ. The CDR3 runs to 15 residues. DNA of the CDR3: TGCGCCAGCAGCTTGGTGGGGAATCCCTCGGACGAGCAGTACTTC. Its translation is CASSLVGNPSDEQYF.

This clonotype was seen repeatedly, ten times or more. This sequence joins TRBV29-1 and TRBJ1-5; 11 bases agree with TRBD1. The germline CDR1 and CDR2 sequences are SQVTM and ANQGSEA. CDR3 length equals 11 residues. After removal of 4 bases from V and 12 bases from J, the junction contained 2 bases not matched to a gene. The CDR3 is CSVGDRGSQHF. CDR3 nucleotides: TGCAGCGTTGGGGACAGGGGGAGCCAGCATTTT.

In its sample, this clonotype is medium-sized (0.01 to 0.1%). The rearrangement links TRBV7-2 to TRBJ2-7; tentative D call: TRBD2 (6 bases). Deletions cut 1 base from V and 2 bases from J, with 9 bases between. The CDR3 is 14 residues long. Germline CDR1 and CDR2: SGHTA and FQGNSA. CDR3 DNA sequence: TGTGCCAGCAGCTTAGTCGGGGGTACCTACGAGCAGTACTTC. It specifies CASSLVGGTYEQYF. The full variable domain, its missing parts supplied by reference TRBV7-2 and TRBJ2-7, is GAGVSQSPSNKVTEKGKDVELRCDPISGHTALYWYRQSLGQGLEFLIYFQGNSAPDKSGLPSDRFSAERTGGSVSTLTIQRTQQEDSAVYLCASSLVGGTYEQYFGPGTRLTVT.

This clonotype was seen many times. CDR3 in DNA: TGTGCCACCACCAGGGGGGCACCCTACGAGCAGTACTTC. Protein product: CATTRGAPYEQYF. The V and J genes are TRBV28 and TRBJ2-7; possible D gene TRBD1, 7 bases. The CDR3 length is 13 residues. Germline CDR1 reads MDHEN; CDR2 reads SYDVKM. V lost 10 bases to trimming and J lost 2 bases, with 15 bases between them. Using reference TRBV28 and TRBJ2-7 for the parts outside the CDR3, the full variable domain is DVKVTQSSRYLVKRTGEKVFLECVQDMDHENMFWYRQDPGLGLRLIYFSYDVKMKEKGDIPEGYSVSREKKERFSLILESASTNQTSMYLCATTRGAPYEQYFGPGTRLTVT.

The chain combines TRBV7-2 with TRBJ2-7; D is undetermined. The CDR3 is made up of 12 amino acids. V lost 4 bases and J lost 7, with 11 bases in between. Germline assignment: CDR1 SGHTA and CDR2 FQGNSA. The CDR3 sequence: CASSSRLGEQYF. The CDR3 bases are TGTGCCAGCAGCTCCCGTTTGGGGGAGCAGTACTTC.

This clonotype was seen a few times. The V and J genes are TRBV18 and TRBJ2-7; TRBD2 matches at 13 bases. Germline V CDR1 and CDR2: KGHSH, LQKENI. Losses at the gene ends were 3 bases for V and 3 bases for J; bases not matched to a gene: 11. The CDR3 runs 18 residues. The CDR3 bases are TGTGCCAGCTCACCTGGACTAGCGGGAGATAGTCCAGGCTACGAGCAGTACTTC. It encodes CASSPGLAGDSPGYEQYF.

This clonotype was counted many times. The gene calls are TRBV18 and TRBJ1-5; 8 bases agree with TRBD1. Trimming cost V 4 bases and J 4 bases; bases outside gene matches: 3. This CDR3 has 14 amino acids. Germline V gene lookup returns CDR1 KGHSH and CDR2 LQKENI. CDR3 loop: CASSRTGGNQPQHF. In nucleotides, the CDR3 is TGTGCCAGCTCACGTACAGGGGGGAATCAGCCCCAGCATTTT.

In this sample, this clonotype turned up many times. The chain has TRBV20-1 and TRBJ2-3; 11 bases fit TRBD2. J lost 3 bases, V lost 0 bases, and 5 bases had no gene match. The CDR3 is 16 residues long. CDR1 and CDR2 from the germline V gene are DFQATT and SNEGSKA (reference sequence). The CDR3 DNA sequence: TGCAGTGCTAGAGATAGCGGGGGGGCCCAAACAGATACGCAGTATTTT. This translates into CSARDSGGAQTDTQYF.

The rearrangement links TRBV20-1 to TRBJ1-2, with D possibly being TRBD1 (5 bases). The CDR3 contains 13 residues. With 0 bases removed from V and 8 bases from J, the gap between germline ends came to 13 bases. CDR1 and CDR2 (germline): DFQATT, SNEGSKA (reference sequence). Here the CDR3 reads CSAREQGSGGYTF. CDR3 sequence (DNA): TGCAGTGCTAGAGAGCAGGGCTCTGGCGGCTACACCTTC.

In its sample, this clonotype was seen many times. The rearrangement joins TRBV6-1 to TRBJ2-3; D call uncertain. Trimming stripped 6 bases from V and 5 bases from J, with 12 bases between. The CDR3 is 13 residues long. Germline assignment: CDR1 MNHNS and CDR2 SASEGT. The CDR3 protein is CASRAGIKDTQYF. CDR3 in DNA: TGTGCCAGCAGGGCAGGTATCAAAGATACGCAGTATTTT.

This clonotype was seen ten or more times. V usage is TRBV24-1 and J usage is TRBJ1-5, with D tentatively TRBD1 (6 bases). V lost 8 bases to trimming and J lost 3 bases, with 10 bases between them. This CDR3 spans 13 amino acids. Germline CDR1 KGHDR, CDR2 SFDVKD. CDR3 nucleotides: TGTGCCACCACAGGGGACTACAATCAGCCCCAGCATTTT. Protein product: CATTGDYNQPQHF.